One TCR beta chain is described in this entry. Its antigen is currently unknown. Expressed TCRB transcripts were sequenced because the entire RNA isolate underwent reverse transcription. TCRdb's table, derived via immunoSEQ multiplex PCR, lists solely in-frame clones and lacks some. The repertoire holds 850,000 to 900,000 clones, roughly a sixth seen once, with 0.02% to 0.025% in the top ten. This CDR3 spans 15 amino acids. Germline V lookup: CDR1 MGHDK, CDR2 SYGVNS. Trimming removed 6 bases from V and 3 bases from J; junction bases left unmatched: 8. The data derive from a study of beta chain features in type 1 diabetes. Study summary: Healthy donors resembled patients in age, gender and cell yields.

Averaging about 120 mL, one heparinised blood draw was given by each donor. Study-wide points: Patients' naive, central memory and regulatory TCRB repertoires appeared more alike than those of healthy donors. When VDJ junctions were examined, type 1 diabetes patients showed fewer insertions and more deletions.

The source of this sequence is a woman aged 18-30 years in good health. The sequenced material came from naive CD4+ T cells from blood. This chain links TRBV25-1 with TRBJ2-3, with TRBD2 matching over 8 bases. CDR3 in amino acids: CASRDGSGGTDTQYF. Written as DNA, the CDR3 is TGTGCCAGCAGGGACGGTTCGGGAGGGACAGATACGCAGTATTTT.